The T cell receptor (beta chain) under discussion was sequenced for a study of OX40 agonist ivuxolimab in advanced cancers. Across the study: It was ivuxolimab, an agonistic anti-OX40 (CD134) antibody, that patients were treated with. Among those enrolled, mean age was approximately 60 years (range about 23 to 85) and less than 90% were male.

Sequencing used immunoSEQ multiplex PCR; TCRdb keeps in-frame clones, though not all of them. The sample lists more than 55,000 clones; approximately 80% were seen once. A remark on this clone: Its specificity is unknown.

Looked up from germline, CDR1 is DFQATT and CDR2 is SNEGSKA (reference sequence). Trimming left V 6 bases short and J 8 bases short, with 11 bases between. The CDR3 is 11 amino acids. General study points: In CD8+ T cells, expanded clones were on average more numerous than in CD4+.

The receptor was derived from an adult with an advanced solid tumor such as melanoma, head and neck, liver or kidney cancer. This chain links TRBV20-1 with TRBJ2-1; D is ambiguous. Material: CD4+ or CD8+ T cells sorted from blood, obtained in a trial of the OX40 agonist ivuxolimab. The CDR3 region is CSADGVDEQFF. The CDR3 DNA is TGCAGTGCCGACGGCGTCGATGAGCAGTTCTTC.